The rows below give T cell receptor beta chains drawn from one sample of a study of cytomegalovirus exposure and HLA in healthy donors. The method was immunoSEQ multiplex PCR; TCRdb's version includes in-frame clones alone and lacks a portion of them. The repertoire holds tens of thousands of clones, with roughly two thirds as singletons. The sample consisted of PBMCs. The source of these receptors is a middle-aged woman in good health and CMV-seropositive. The CDR3 runs from the conserved cysteine through the conserved F or W.

v_gene,j_gene,CDR3aa
TRBV29-1,TRBJ2-2,CSVDRNGELFF
TRBV15,TRBJ2-7,CATSRVTSGLATYEQYF
TRBV27,TRBJ2-1,CASSFLERYNEQFF
TRBV27,TRBJ2-3,CASKERGPDTQYF
TRBV6-6,TRBJ2-7,CASRGVYEQYF
TRBV25-1,TRBJ1-5,CASSELGGGNQPQHF
TRBV5-4,TRBJ1-6,CASRTRRGNSPLHF
TRBV12-5,TRBJ2-5,CASGSSETQYF
TRBV10-3,TRBJ2-7,CAISGGGSSYEQYF
TRBV5-1,TRBJ1-6,CASSIREGVANSPLHF
TRBV5-1,TRBJ1-1,CASSGSSEMNTEAFF
TRBV9,TRBJ2-5,CASSVSSGVQETQYF
TRBV28,TRBJ1-2,CASRPRGAYGYTF
TRBV29-1,TRBJ1-2,CSAWGAGTASQGYTF
TRBV16,TRBJ2-2,CASSQSRAGELFF
TRBV30,TRBJ1-6,CAWSPLREKSSYNSPLHF
TRBV7-6,TRBJ2-5,CASSSHRGSTPGTQYF
TRBV5-8,TRBJ2-2,CASSFGQGITGELFF
TRBV30,TRBJ1-2,CAWSTGTGNYGYTF
TRBV4-1,TRBJ1-2,CASSQTGTGSNYGYTF
TRBV19,TRBJ1-5,CASSHFAGSNQPQHF
TRBV5-1,TRBJ2-5,CASSLAGGTDGRKTQYF
TRBV28,TRBJ1-5,CASSFLRGNDQPQHF
TRBV4-2,TRBJ1-4,CASSPSPGQGDEKLFF
TRBV11-3,TRBJ1-1,CASSSGTGRTQAFF
TRBV9,TRBJ2-1,CASSVDPGLNEQFF